This T cell receptor beta chain was sequenced for a study of blood T cells in healthy people across ages. The length of the CDR3 is 18 residues. It was with a sample-barcoded 5' primer and a J-beta primer mix that a second PCR of about 6 to 12 cycles was run. TCRdb redid the calling of the 5' RACE reads with MiXCR, one entry per CDR3 protein. Counted here are 700,000 or so distinct CDR3 sequences, about 24% occurring once; the ten biggest clones make up around a fifth. Sequencing was done on a sample of blood. This rearrangement joins TRBV21-1 to TRBJ1-5. TRBV21-1 is assigned pseudogene status. The clonotype comes from a man in his 70s in good health. The CDR3 sequence: CASSKVWWAEVSNQPQHF. Written as DNA, the CDR3 is TGTGCCAGCAGCAAAGTGTGGTGGGCAGAGGTTAGCAATCAGCCCCAGCATTTT.